The entry below describes one T cell receptor beta chain. The target of this receptor is not known. No base quality information exists; no much larger clone differs at one position. The data are from a study of blood T cell repertoires in COVID-19 (dated by TCRdb to 2018 to 2021). Some background on the complete study: Samples from collaborators originated in the United States, Italy and Spain and spanned both the acute and convalescent phases of COVID-19. Deeply sampled blood TCRbeta repertoires from subjects exposed to, actively infected with, or recovered from COVID-19 were included in the dataset. A de-identified subject ID, COVID-19 status, age in years and sex were almost always included in the sample metadata. The material from the prospective study consisted of cDNA or gDNA derived from T cells, B-cell-depleted T cells, or PBMCs. Where available, HLA class I and class II types were obtained from metadata supplied by the sample provider rather than from assay-based typing. Samples came from the ongoing ImmuneRACE study (first 160 participants) plus 1,254 subjects from 6 global collaborators. A freely available public database, intended as a resource for researchers studying the immune response to SARS-CoV-2, is where the repertoires were released.

TCRbeta CDR3 regions were amplified from genomic DNA by means of the immunoSEQ Assay, a bias-controlled multiplex PCR. As for the authors' bioinformatics: The number of nucleated cells in each sample was estimated from the amplification of reference gene primers within the assay. Sequence reads were collapsed and filtered to measure the absolute abundance of every unique TCRbeta CDR3 rearrangement. For each sample, productive Simpson clonality was calculated as the square root of Simpson's diversity index over productive rearrangements. TCRdb took over this immuneACCESS table, retaining in-frame rearrangements with V and J assigned. Such tables are incomplete; in checked studies, under half of the missing clones stem from an unresolved V gene, and the remainder is unexplained. V and J calls and clone size are those listed in that table; D and trimming were worked out from the DNA. The sample data list some 20,000 clones, and around 86% of these were observed just once. The ten largest clones take up 17% of the sample.

V is cut by 4 bases and J by 4 bases, and the space between the germline ends is 13 bases. CDR1 and CDR2 were assigned from the germline V gene as SGHTA and FQGTGA. The cysteine opens and the phenylalanine closes a CDR3 of 15 amino acids. Only the CDR3 part of the read is kept: 45 bases, read in frame from the first base. Whole blood was collected in K2EDTA tubes by collaborating institutions according to the institutions' own protocols. For TCRbeta analysis, collaborator samples were shipped as frozen whole blood, as isolated PBMCs, or as DNA extracted from either sample type. Broad study findings and their caveats: Clinical and demographic metadata were provided uncurated, with the amount varying by source and participant.

The receptor comes from a man between 65 and 85 years old with acute or convalescent COVID-19. Sequenced input: peripheral blood. This sequence uses TRBV7-3 and TRBJ2-2; a tentative D call is TRBD1 (6 bases match). The DNA sequence is TGTGCCAGCAGCTACTCACGGACAGTCACCGGGGAGCTGTTTTTT. Its translation is CASSYSRTVTGELFF. The full variable domain, completed from the reference TRBV7-3 and TRBJ2-2 proteins outside the CDR3, reads GAGVSQTPSNKVTEKGKYVELRCDPISGHTALYWYRQSLGQGPEFLIYFQGTGAADDSGLPNDRFFAVRPEGSVSTLKIQRTERGDSAVYLCASSYSRTVTGELFFGEGSRLTVL.